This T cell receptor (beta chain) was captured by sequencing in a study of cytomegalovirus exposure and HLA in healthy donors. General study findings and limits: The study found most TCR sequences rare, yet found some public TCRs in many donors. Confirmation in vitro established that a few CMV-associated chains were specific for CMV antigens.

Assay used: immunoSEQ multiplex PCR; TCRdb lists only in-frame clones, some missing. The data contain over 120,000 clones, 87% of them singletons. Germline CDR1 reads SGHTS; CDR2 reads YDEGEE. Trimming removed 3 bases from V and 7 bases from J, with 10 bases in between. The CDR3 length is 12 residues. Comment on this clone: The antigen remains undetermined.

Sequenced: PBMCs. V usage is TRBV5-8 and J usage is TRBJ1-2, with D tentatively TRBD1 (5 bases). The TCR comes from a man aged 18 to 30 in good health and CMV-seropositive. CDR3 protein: CASSWGLFGYTF. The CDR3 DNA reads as TGTGCCAGCAGCTGGGGACTCTTTGGCTACACCTTC.